A single sample gave rise to the 8 T cell receptor beta chains below, sequenced in a study of response to subunit inactivated influenza vaccine. MiXCR, run by TCRdb on the RT-PCR reads, gives a single entry per CDR3 protein. The sample holds around 470,000 distinct CDR3 sequences, approximately 7.7% seen once. Sequenced here: PBMCs from blood, sampled around 25 months after vaccination. The receptors come from a man between 50 and 70 years old who received an inactivated influenza vaccine.

This chain joins TRBV20-1 and TRBJ2-3; D ambiguous. The length of the CDR3 is 11 residues. Germline V gene lookup returns CDR1 DFQATT and CDR2 SNEGSKA (reference sequence). CDR3 coding DNA: TGCACCCTCATAGGGACAGATACGCAGTATTTT. Its translation is CTLIGTDTQYF.

This clonotype came up a few times. This rearrangement joins TRBV4-1 to TRBJ2-5, with TRBD2 matching 8 bases. CDR3 length equals 15 residues. The germline gives CDR1 MGHRA, CDR2 YSYEKL. After removal of 0 bases from V and 5 bases from J, the junction contained 5 bases not matched to a gene. CDR3 nucleotide sequence: TGCGCCAGCAGCCAAGACGAGCGGGAGTTTGAGACCCAGTACTTC. This codes for CASSQDEREFETQYF.

The sample holds a few counts of this clonotype. The chain uses TRBV4-1 and TRBJ1-5; D is possibly TRBD1 (5 bases). CDR3 length: 16 amino acids. Trimming stripped 0 bases from V and 0 bases from J, with 9 bases between. Germline loops: CDR1 MGHRA, CDR2 YSYEKL. The CDR3 bases are TGCGCCAGCAGCCAAGATTCCAGGGCTAGCAATCAGCCCCAGCATTTT. It yields the protein CASSQDSRASNQPQHF.

This clonotype was seen a handful of times. The V and J genes are TRBV7-2 and TRBJ2-3; D unresolved. The CDR3 sequence is 14 residues long. The germline gives CDR1 SGHTA, CDR2 FQGNSA. V dropped 3 bases and J dropped 6 bases, with 13 bases sitting between them. The CDR3 sequence is CASSFRWASDTQYF. CDR3 sequence (DNA): TGTGCCAGCAGCTTCCGGTGGGCCTCGGATACGCAGTATTTT. Based on the CDR3 plus reference TRBV7-2 and TRBJ2-3, the full variable domain is GAGVSQSPSNKVTEKGKDVELRCDPISGHTALYWYRQSLGQGLEFLIYFQGNSAPDKSGLPSDRFSAERTGGSVSTLTIQRTQQEDSAVYLCASSFRWASDTQYFGPGTRLTVL.

J is TRBJ2-4 and V is TRBV7-9; 7 nucleotides match TRBD2. The germline V gene encodes CDR1 SEHNR and CDR2 FQNEAQ (reference sequence). Trimming took 1 base from V and 3 from J; bases not matched to a gene: 0. The CDR3 extends over 14 amino acids. The CDR3 bases are TGTGCCAGCAGCTTAGTAGCGGGCAAAAACATTCAGTACTTC. Encoded protein: CASSLVAGKNIQYF.

There are many counts of this clonotype. The rearrangement uses TRBV5-6 and TRBJ2-7, with D possibly being TRBD2 (7 bases). The germline gives CDR1 SGHDT, CDR2 YYEEEE. This CDR3 comprises 14 residues. Trimming took 3 bases from V and 5 from J, leaving 15 bases between them. The CDR3 spells CASSSRGGAHEQYF. The CDR3 DNA sequence: TGTGCCAGCAGCTCAAGGGGGGGGGCCCACGAGCAGTACTTC.

The CDR3 is CASSRGQHSGANVLTF. CDR3 coding DNA: TGTGCCAGCAGCCGCGGACAGCACTCTGGGGCCAACGTCCTGACTTTC. The J gene is TRBJ2-6, the V gene TRBV3-1; perhaps TRBD1 as D (6 bases). The V end was cut by 4 bases, the J end by 0 bases, with 10 bases between. This CDR3 spans 16 amino acids. Germline V gives CDR1 LGHDT, CDR2 YNNKEL (reference sequence).

This clonotype was observed many times. This chain links TRBV7-2 with TRBJ1-2, with 8 bases that match TRBD1. With 1 base clipped from V and 3 bases from J, the junction kept 4 bases outside the gene matches. CDR3 length: 15 residues. Germline V gene data show CDR1 as SGHTA and CDR2 as FQGNSA. The CDR3 bases are TGTGCCAGCAGCTTAGGACAGGGGTTGGACTATGGCTACACCTTC. Its protein is CASSLGQGLDYGYTF.